The 8 T cell receptor beta chains listed next were all sequenced from one sample in a study of control samples from healthy donors and cancer patients. TCRdb's table, derived via immunoSEQ multiplex PCR, lists solely in-frame clones and lacks some. The sample lists about 89,000 clones; 86% were seen once. Sequencing input: blood. The receptor source for this set is a man aged 25-45 years in good health.

The rearrangement joins TRBV4-1 to TRBJ1-2; possibly TRBD1 for D (5 bases). CDR3 length: 14 residues. CDR1 and CDR2 from the germline V gene are MGHRA and YSYEKL. Trimming pared 6 bases from V and 6 bases from J, leaving 17 bases between. CDR3 protein: CASSSLLLGHGYTF. The DNA of the CDR3 is TGCGCCAGCAGTTCTCTACTTTTGGGGCATGGCTACACCTTC.

The chain links TRBV5-1 to TRBJ2-5; TRBD2 matches 11 bases. V lost 2 bases to trimming and J lost 5 bases; unmatched junction nucleotides: 2. CDR3 size: 14 residues. Germline V gene data show CDR1 as SGHRS and CDR2 as YFSETQ. The CDR3 bases are TGCGCCAGCAGCTTCTGGACTAGCGGGGAGACCCAGTACTTC. Encoded protein: CASSFWTSGETQYF.

The chain recombines TRBV23-1 with TRBJ1-3, with D perhaps TRBD1 (6 bases). TRBV23-1 is given ORF status, its function remaining uncertain. The CDR3 is 15 residues long. V lost 2 bases to trimming and J lost 0 bases, with 8 bases between them. CDR3 sequence: CASSQPDSSGNTIYF. Written as DNA, the CDR3 is TGCGCCAGCAGTCAACCGGACAGCTCTGGAAACACCATATATTTT.

This clone came up once. The V call is TRBV7-8, the J call TRBJ2-3; D might be TRBD1 (6 bases). The CDR3 is made up of 14 amino acids. V lost 5 bases and J 3 bases, leaving 12 bases between the germline ends. Looked up from germline, CDR1 is SGHVS and CDR2 is FQNEAQ. The CDR3 bases are TGTGCCAGCAGCATGCGGACAGTGACAGATACGCAGTATTTT. As protein: CASSMRTVTDTQYF.

This chain joins TRBV2 and TRBJ2-2; TRBD1 matches at 10 bases. Germline V gene data show CDR1 as SNHLY and CDR2 as FYNNEI. V shed 1 base, J shed 7 bases, and the junction held 0 bases outside the gene matches. CDR3 size: 14 residues. The CDR3 region has the DNA TGTGCCAGCAGTGAAGGGACAGGGGGCGGGGAGCTGTTTTTT. Encoded protein: CASSEGTGGGELFF.

This chain uses TRBV29-1 with TRBJ1-2; possible D gene TRBD1, 5 bases. Looked up from germline, CDR1 is SQVTM and CDR2 is ANQGSEA. Between the trimmed V and J ends, which lost 4 bases and 1 base, there was a span of 22 bases. CDR3 length: 17 residues. The CDR3 sequence is CSVALLPGREVNYGYTF. The CDR3 nucleotides are TGCAGCGTTGCTTTACTCCCGGGGCGGGAGGTTAACTATGGCTACACCTTC.

The genes are TRBV5-1 and TRBJ2-3, with a weak D call TRBD2 (5 bases). V dropped 4 bases and J dropped 2 bases, with 11 bases sitting between them. The length of the CDR3 is 14 residues. Germline lookup yields CDR1 SGHRS and CDR2 YFSETQ. CDR3 protein: CASSPGLLTDTQYF. The CDR3 region has the DNA TGCGCCAGCAGCCCCGGACTCCTCACAGATACGCAGTATTTT.

The gene calls are TRBV4-1 and TRBJ2-3; D gene ambiguous. The CDR3 covers 13 residues. Trimming stripped 4 bases from V and 1 base from J, with 6 bases between. The germline gives CDR1 MGHRA, CDR2 YSYEKL. CDR3 amino acids: CASSPDRTDTQYF. In nucleotides, the CDR3 is TGCGCCAGCAGCCCGGACCGCACAGATACGCAGTATTTT.